The sequence of this T cell receptor beta chain was determined in a study of T cells expressing NK-cell markers. Study-level information: Sequencing covered eight donors, seven HCMV-seropositive and one seronegative.

Of note for this clonotype: The antigen is undetermined.

The cDNA for TCR beta came from 5'RACE template switching with UMIs. TCRdb reprocessed the 5' RACE reads, keeping one entry per CDR3 protein, no DNA. Its clone listing holds approximately 420,000 distinct CDR3 sequences. The CDR3 loop spans 15 amino acids. Germline loops: CDR1 MNHEY, CDR2 SMNVEV (reference sequence). Study findings and constraints: A range of roughly 1.0-8% of CD8+ T cells consisted of dominant NKG2C+ clonotypes in several donors. A handful of donors showed these clonotypes also leading the CD3+CD56-NKG2C+ fraction.

The chain joins TRBV27 to TRBJ2-3; the D gene TCRdb calls, TRBD2, cannot be checked with no DNA. This receptor was identified in a woman in her 50s in good health. The sample was blood T cells: a sorted CD56 or NKG2C T cell subset, CD4+ or CD8+ T cells, or bulk PBMC T cells (not recorded which). The CDR3 region is CASSDSGRAGDTQYF.